This T cell receptor beta chain was sequenced in a study of shared clonotypes between healthy human individuals. About the study: The people who gave samples were a couple of women and a few men aged 18 to 49. The study, taken as a whole, reports: Donor clonotype sharing was expected to depend on sequencing depth.

The CDR3 is made up of 13 amino acids. CDR1 is SGHRS and CDR2 is YFSETQ in the germline V gene. V shed 1 base and J shed 1 base, with 5 bases lying between them. As concerns this clone: Its matching antigen is unknown. Other DNA sequences of this sample code for an identical CDR3.

Generated by immunoSEQ multiplex PCR, the TCRdb table keeps only in-frame clones and is missing some. The sample yields 2,100,000 or so clones, approximately 96% seen once. The gene calls are TRBV5-1 and TRBJ1-1; D not resolved. Sequencing input: naive CD4+ T cells sorted from blood. Subset in this sample: CD45RA+ positively selected. The receptor was derived from a man between 18 and 35 years old in good health. The CDR3 coding sequence is TGCGCCAGCAGCTTGCAGCAGAACACTGAAGCTTTCTTT. This gives the protein CASSLQQNTEAFF.